The source of this TCR beta chain is a study of blood T cell repertoires in COVID-19. Study-wide context: Researchers got acute and convalescent COVID-19 samples from the United States, Italy and Spain. The analysed material was cDNA or gDNA that came from T cells, B-cell-depleted T cells, or PBMCs.

Original analysis: The assay estimated nucleated cells by amplifying reference gene primers. Data came from immunoSEQ multiplex PCR; TCRdb stores just in-frame clones and leaves some out. The V and J calls and the clone size are those of that table, but D and trimming were determined from the DNA. Among 250,000 or so clones listed, around 83% were seen once. CDR3 size: 16 residues. Germline CDR1 and CDR2: MNHNS and SASEGT. V dropped 6 bases and J dropped 6; count of bases not matched to a gene: 11. The gene calls are TRBV6-1 and TRBJ1-6; 7 bases are a match to TRBD1. The sequence derives from a man aged 35 to 55 who had recovered from COVID-19. Sequenced material: peripheral blood. In DNA form, the CDR3 reads TGTGCCAGCAGAGAAACCTGGACAGGCCTTAATTCACCCCTCCACTTT. Its protein is CASRETWTGLNSPLHF.